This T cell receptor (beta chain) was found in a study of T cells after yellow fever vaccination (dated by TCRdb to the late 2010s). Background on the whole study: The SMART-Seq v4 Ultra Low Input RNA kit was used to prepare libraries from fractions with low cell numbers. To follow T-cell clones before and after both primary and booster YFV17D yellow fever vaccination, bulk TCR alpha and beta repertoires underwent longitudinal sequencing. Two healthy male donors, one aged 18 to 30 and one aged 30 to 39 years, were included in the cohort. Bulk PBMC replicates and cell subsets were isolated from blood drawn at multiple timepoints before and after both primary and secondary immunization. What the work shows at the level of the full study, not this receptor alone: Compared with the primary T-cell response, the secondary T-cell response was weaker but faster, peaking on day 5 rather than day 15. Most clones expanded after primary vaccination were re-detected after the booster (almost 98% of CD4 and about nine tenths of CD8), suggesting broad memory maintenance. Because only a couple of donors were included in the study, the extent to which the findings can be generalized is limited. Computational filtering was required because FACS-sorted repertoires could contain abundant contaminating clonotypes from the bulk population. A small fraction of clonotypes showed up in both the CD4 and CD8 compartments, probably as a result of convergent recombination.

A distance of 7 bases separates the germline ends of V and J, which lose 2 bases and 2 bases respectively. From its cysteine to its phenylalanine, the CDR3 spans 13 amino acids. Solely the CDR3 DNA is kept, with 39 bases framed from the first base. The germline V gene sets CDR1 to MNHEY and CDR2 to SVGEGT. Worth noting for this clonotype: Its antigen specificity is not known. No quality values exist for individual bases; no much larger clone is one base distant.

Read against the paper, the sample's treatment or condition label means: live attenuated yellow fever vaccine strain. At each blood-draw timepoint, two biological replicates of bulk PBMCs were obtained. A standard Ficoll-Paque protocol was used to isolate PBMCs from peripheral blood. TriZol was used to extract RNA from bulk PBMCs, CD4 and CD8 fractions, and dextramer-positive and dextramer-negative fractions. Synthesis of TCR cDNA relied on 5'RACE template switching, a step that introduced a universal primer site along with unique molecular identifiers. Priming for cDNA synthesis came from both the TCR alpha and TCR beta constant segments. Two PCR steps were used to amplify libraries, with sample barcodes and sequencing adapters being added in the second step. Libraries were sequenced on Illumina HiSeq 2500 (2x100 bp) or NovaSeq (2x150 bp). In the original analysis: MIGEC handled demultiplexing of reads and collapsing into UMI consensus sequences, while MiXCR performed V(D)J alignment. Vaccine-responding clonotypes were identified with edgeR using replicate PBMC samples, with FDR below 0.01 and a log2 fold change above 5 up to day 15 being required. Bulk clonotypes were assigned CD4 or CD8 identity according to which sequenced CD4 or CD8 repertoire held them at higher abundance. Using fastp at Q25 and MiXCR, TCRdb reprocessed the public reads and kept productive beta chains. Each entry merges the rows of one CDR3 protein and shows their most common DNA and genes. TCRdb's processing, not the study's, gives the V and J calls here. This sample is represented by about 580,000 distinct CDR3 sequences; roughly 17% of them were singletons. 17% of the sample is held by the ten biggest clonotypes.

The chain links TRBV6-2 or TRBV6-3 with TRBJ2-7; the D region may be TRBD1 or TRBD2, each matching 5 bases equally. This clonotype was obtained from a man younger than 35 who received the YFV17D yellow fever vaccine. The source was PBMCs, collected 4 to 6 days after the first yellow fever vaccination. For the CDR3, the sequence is CASSYRGPYEQYF. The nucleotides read TGTGCCAGCAGTTACCGGGGACCCTACGAGCAGTACTTC.